Below, 23 T cell receptor beta chains from the same sample are listed, as sequenced in a study of T cells expressing NK-cell markers. TCRdb reprocessed the 5' RACE reads, keeping one entry per CDR3 protein, no DNA. The sample spans some 440,000 distinct CDR3 sequences; the ten largest clones claim approximately 1.5%. The specimen was blood T cells: a sorted CD56 or NKG2C T cell subset, CD4+ or CD8+ T cells, or bulk PBMC T cells (not recorded which). All receptors derive from a woman in her 50s in good health.

The chain carries TRBV5-6 and TRBJ2-5; TCRdb selects TRBD1, and the lack of DNA leaves this call unchecked. CDR3 length equals 14 residues. Germline CDR1 and CDR2: SGHDT and YYEEEE. The CDR3 spells CASSLRGSVETQYF.

The gene calls are TRBV10-3 and TRBJ2-3; the TCRdb call, TRBD2, lacks DNA for checking. The CDR3 extends over 14 amino acids. The germline CDR1 and CDR2 sequences are ENHRY and SYGVKD. The CDR3 reads CAISSAGGEDTQYF.

V is TRBV12-3 or TRBV12-4 and J is TRBJ2-7. The CDR3 sequence is 13 residues long. The CDR3 region is CASRLGSSYEQYF.

The chain recombines TRBV20-1 with TRBJ1-6; TCRdb gives TRBD1 as the D gene, but with no DNA this cannot be confirmed. Per the germline V gene, CDR1 is DFQATT and CDR2 is SNEGSKA (reference sequence). CDR3 length: 13 amino acids. The CDR3 sequence: CSAADTGNSPLHF.

The rearrangement joins TRBV7-2 to TRBJ2-1. This CDR3 comprises 14 residues. The germline CDR1 and CDR2 sequences are SGHTA and FQGNSA. CDR3 residues: CASSPDRSYNEQFF.

The V and J genes are TRBV20-1 and TRBJ1-1; TCRdb outputs TRBD1, but without DNA this stays unchecked. The germline gives CDR1 DFQATT, CDR2 SNEGSKA (reference sequence). The CDR3 covers 13 residues. The CDR3 sequence: CSAAGHANTEAFF.

This chain uses TRBV14 with TRBJ2-5; the TCRdb call, TRBD1, lacks DNA for checking. Germline V gene lookup returns CDR1 SGHDN and CDR2 FVKESK. The CDR3 is made up of 15 amino acids. The CDR3 loop reads CASSLTGVGQETQYF.

V usage is TRBV5-1 and J usage is TRBJ2-7. The CDR3 length is 15 residues. Germline assignment: CDR1 SGHRS and CDR2 YFSETQ. CDR3 protein: CASSNVNRGSYEQYF.

CDR3 loop: CASSSGLAVGKTQYF. V usage is TRBV5-1 and J usage is TRBJ2-5; TCRdb selects TRBD2, and the lack of DNA leaves this call unchecked. Per the germline V gene, CDR1 is SGHRS and CDR2 is YFSETQ. The CDR3 loop spans 15 amino acids.

The rearrangement uses TRBV10-3 and TRBJ1-1. Germline V gene lookup returns CDR1 ENHRY and CDR2 SYGVKD. This CDR3 is 13 amino acids long. CDR3 residues: CAIALGFDTEAFF.

The chain links TRBV20-1 to TRBJ2-2; the TCRdb D gene call, TRBD1, has no DNA to confirm it. CDR3 length: 17 residues. Per the germline V gene, CDR1 is DFQATT and CDR2 is SNEGSKA (reference sequence). CDR3 sequence reads: CSARAPGGTVNTGELFF.

This sequence joins TRBV18 and TRBJ2-1; TCRdb names TRBD1, which stays unverified in the absence of DNA. The germline gives CDR1 KGHSH, CDR2 LQKENI. The CDR3 loop spans 11 amino acids. This chain's CDR3 is CASSNPGEQFF.

The rearrangement joins TRBV5-1 to TRBJ2-2; there is no DNA to check the TCRdb D call of TRBD2. The CDR3 extends over 15 amino acids. In germline, CDR1 is SGHRS, CDR2 YFSETQ. This CDR3 reads CASSLLPTDTGELFF.

The chain has TRBV5-1 and TRBJ2-1; the D gene TCRdb calls, TRBD2, cannot be checked with no DNA. Germline V gene lookup returns CDR1 SGHRS and CDR2 YFSETQ. This CDR3 spans 18 amino acids. The CDR3 spells CASSLGRLAGGPYNEQFF. Full variable domain (remainder filled in from reference TRBV5-1 and TRBJ2-1): KAGVTQTPRYLIKTRGQQVTLSCSPISGHRSVSWYQQTPGQGLQFLFEYFSETQRNKGNFPGRFSGRQFSNSRSEMNVSTLELGDSALYLCASSLGRLAGGPYNEQFFGPGTRLTVL.

This chain uses TRBV5-6 with TRBJ2-1. The CDR3 covers 15 residues. From germline, CDR1 is SGHDT and CDR2 YYEEEE. The CDR3 is CASSPKGIPMNEQFF.

The chain uses TRBV19 and TRBJ2-7. The CDR3 is made up of 13 amino acids. The germline gives CDR1 LNHDA, CDR2 SQIVND (reference sequence). The CDR3 loop is CASSSNSRYEQYF.

The V call is TRBV5-1, the J call TRBJ2-1; TCRdb gives TRBD2 as the D gene, but with no DNA this cannot be confirmed. The CDR3 loop spans 13 amino acids. Germline loops: CDR1 SGHRS, CDR2 YFSETQ. The CDR3 here is CASSLGGRREQFF. The full variable domain, rest sourced from reference TRBV5-1 and TRBJ2-1, is KAGVTQTPRYLIKTRGQQVTLSCSPISGHRSVSWYQQTPGQGLQFLFEYFSETQRNKGNFPGRFSGRQFSNSRSEMNVSTLELGDSALYLCASSLGGRREQFFGPGTRLTVL.

V gene TRBV6-1 combines with J gene TRBJ1-1; TCRdb proposes TRBD1, but this gene call is untestable without DNA. The germline V gene encodes CDR1 MNHNS and CDR2 SASEGT. The CDR3 runs 15 residues. The CDR3 loop reads CASIWTFQMNTEAFF.

V is TRBV6-5 and J is TRBJ1-5. Germline V CDR1 and CDR2: MNHEY, SVGAGI. The CDR3 contains 17 residues. The CDR3 region is CASSYIQTARTNQPQHF.

The V call is TRBV29-1, the J call TRBJ2-3; the TCRdb D gene call, TRBD1, has no DNA to confirm it. Germline V gene sequence: CDR1 SQVTM, CDR2 ANQGSEA. CDR3 length: 15 amino acids. This chain's CDR3 is CSAIGLPGRTDTQYF.

The chain carries TRBV10-1 and TRBJ2-3; TCRdb outputs TRBD2, but without DNA this stays unchecked. The CDR3 runs to 17 residues. Per germline, CDR1 WNHNN and CDR2 SYGVQD (reference sequence). CDR3 in amino acids: CASSGGTSGRRSDTQYF.

The gene calls are TRBV12-3 or TRBV12-4 and TRBJ2-1; TCRdb calls TRBD2, which cannot be checked without DNA. The CDR3 runs to 15 residues. CDR3 amino acids: CASIERGGRAREQFF.

The gene calls are TRBV3-1 and TRBJ2-1; without DNA, the TCRdb call of TRBD1 cannot be checked. The germline CDR1 and CDR2 sequences are LGHDT and YNNKEL (reference sequence). This CDR3 region has 16 residues. CDR3 sequence: CASSLQARGRGREQFF.